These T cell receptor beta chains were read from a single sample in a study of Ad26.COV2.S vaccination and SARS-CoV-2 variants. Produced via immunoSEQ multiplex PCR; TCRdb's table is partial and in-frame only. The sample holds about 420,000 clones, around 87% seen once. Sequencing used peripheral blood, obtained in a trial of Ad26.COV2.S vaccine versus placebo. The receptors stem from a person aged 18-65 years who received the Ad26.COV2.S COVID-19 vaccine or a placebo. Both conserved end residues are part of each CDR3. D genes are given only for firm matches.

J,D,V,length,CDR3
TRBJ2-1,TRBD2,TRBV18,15,CASSPPGGAYNEQFF
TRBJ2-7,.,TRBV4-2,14,CASSQDPDTYEQYF
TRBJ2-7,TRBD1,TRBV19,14,CASSEPGQGREQYF
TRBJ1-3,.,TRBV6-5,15,CASSTGVGRGNTIYF
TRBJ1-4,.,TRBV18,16,CASSPAPGPSNEKLFF
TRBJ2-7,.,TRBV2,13,CARPEGGSYEQYF
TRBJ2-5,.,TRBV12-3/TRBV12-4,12,CASSRGAETQYF
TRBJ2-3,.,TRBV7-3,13,CASSFQGTDTQYF
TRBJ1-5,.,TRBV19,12,CASSILYQPQHF
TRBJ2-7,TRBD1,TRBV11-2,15,CASSRGTGNFNEQYF
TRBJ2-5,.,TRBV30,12,CAWSRGLETQYF
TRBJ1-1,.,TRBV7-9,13,CASSSTGSTEAFF
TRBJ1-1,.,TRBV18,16,CASSPPNMGLDTEAFF
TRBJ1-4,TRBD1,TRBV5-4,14,CASSFRGRNEKLFF
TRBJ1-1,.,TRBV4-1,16,CASSQGPRTLNTEAFF
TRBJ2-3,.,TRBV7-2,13,CASSLKSGDTQYF
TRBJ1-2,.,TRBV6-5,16,CASSYSPLTGNYGYTF
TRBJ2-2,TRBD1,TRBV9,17,CASSARLTGYSTGELFF
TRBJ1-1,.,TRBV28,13,CASSPGESTEAFF
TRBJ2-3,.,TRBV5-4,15,CASSLSLVGADTQYF
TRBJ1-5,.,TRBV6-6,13,CASSWAGNQPQHF
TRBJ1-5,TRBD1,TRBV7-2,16,CASSQGGREDLQPQHF
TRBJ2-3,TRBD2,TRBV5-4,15,CASSVTGGPPDTQYF
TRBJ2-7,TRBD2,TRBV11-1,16,CASSLLPGGLPGEQYF
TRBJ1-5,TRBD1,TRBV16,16,CASSQSTGGSNQPQHF
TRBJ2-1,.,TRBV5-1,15,CASSLLGTRGDEQFF